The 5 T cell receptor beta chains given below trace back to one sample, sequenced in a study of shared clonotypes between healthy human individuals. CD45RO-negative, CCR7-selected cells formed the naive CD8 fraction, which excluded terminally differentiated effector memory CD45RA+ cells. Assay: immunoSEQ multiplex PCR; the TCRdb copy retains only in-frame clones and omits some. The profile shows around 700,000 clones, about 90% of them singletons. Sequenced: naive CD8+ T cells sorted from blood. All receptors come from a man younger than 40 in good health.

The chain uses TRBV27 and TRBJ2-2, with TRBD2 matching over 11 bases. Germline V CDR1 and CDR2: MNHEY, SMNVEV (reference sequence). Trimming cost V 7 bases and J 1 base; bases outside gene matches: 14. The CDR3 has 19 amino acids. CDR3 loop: CASTRSPGLADLNTGELFF. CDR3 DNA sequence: TGTGCCAGCACCCGAAGTCCGGGACTAGCGGATTTGAACACCGGGGAGCTGTTTTTT.

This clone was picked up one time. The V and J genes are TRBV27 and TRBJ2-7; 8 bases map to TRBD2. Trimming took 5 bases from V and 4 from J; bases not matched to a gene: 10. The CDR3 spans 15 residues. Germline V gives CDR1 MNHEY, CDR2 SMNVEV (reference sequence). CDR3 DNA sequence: TGTGCCAGCAGTCCCTTCGGGGGGGTTAGATACGAGCAGTACTTC. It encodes CASSPFGGVRYEQYF.

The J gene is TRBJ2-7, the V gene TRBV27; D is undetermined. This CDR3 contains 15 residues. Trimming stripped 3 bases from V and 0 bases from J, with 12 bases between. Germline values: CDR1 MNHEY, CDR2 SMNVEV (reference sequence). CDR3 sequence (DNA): TGTGCCAGCAGTTTTTCTGGCGGTAACTCCTACGAGCAGTACTTC. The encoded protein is CASSFSGGNSYEQYF.

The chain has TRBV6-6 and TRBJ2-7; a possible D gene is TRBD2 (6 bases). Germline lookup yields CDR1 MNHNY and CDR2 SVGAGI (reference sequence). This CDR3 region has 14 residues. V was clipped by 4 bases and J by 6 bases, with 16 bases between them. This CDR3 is CASSLGLSAFEQYF. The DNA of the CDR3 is TGTGCCAGCAGTTTGGGACTTTCGGCCTTCGAGCAGTACTTC.

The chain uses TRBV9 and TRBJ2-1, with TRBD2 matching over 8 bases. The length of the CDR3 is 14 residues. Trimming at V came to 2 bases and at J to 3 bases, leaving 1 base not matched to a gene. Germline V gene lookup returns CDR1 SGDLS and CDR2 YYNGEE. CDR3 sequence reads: CASSVTSDYNEQFF. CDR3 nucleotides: TGTGCCAGCAGCGTGACTAGCGACTACAATGAGCAGTTCTTC.